The present T cell receptor (beta chain) was sequenced within a study of blood T cell repertoires in COVID-19. Original processing notes: From reference gene primer amplification, estimates of nucleated cell counts were derived. Here immunoSEQ multiplex PCR was the method, and the copy in TCRdb shows in-frame clones only, minus some. Clone size and V and J calls were adopted from that table, with D and trimming inferred from the DNA. The data contain some 240,000 clones, approximately 81% of them singletons. The CDR3 sequence is 15 residues long. Trimming took off 0 bases at V and 0 bases at J, with 9 bases between the two ends. Germline values: CDR1 SGDLS, CDR2 YYNGEE.

The V call is TRBV9, the J call TRBJ1-1; unclear D gene. The receptor was isolated from a woman between 50 and 59 years old who had been exposed to COVID-19. Sequencing was done on a sample of PBMCs or T cells enriched from blood (not recorded which). Written as DNA, the CDR3 is TGTGCCAGCAGCGTAGCTGGGCAGTTGAACACTGAAGCTTTCTTT. Its translation is CASSVAGQLNTEAFF.